This T cell receptor (beta chain) derives from a study of cytomegalovirus exposure and HLA in healthy donors. Study results and caveats: For presence/absence analyses, sequencing depth was assumed to be roughly uniform across donors. The productive fraction for most TCR beta V segments was about 90% or about 30% in an earlier analysis.

The CDR3 has 14 amino acids. CDR1 SGHTA and CDR2 FQGNSA come from the germline V gene. Unmatched junction bases numbered 5, after V lost 3 bases and J lost 3 bases. As regards this clone: What it binds is not known.

The PCR made use of 60 Vbeta and 13 Jbeta primers. Clones were read by immunoSEQ multiplex PCR, and TCRdb kept only the in-frame ones, dropping some. The sample lists roughly 120,000 clones, 80% seen once, with more than 8% in the top ten. The sample was PBMCs. The sequence derives from a female donor in good health and CMV-seropositive. V gene TRBV7-2 combines with J gene TRBJ2-7, with 7 positions matching TRBD2. The CDR3 loop is CASSLGGSGYEQYF. DNA of the CDR3: TGTGCCAGCAGCTTGGGAGGGAGTGGCTACGAGCAGTACTTC.